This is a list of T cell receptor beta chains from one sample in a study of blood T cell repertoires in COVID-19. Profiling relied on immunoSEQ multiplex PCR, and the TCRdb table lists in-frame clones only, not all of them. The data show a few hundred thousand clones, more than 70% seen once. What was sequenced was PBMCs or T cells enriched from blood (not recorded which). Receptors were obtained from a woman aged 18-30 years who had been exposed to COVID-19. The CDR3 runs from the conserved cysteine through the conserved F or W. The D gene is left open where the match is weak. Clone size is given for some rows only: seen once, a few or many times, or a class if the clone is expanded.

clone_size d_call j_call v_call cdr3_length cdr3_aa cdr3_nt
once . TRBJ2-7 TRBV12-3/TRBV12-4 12 CASTKNSYEQYF TGTGCCAGCACCAAAAATTCCTACGAGCAGTACTTC
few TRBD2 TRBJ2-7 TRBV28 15 CASSLATSGGPQQYF TGTGCCAGCAGTTTAGCAACTAGCGGGGGCCCTCAGCAGTACTTC
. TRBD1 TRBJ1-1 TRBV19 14 CASSTGTGQTEAFF TGTGCCAGTAGTACCGGGACAGGGCAAACTGAAGCTTTCTTT
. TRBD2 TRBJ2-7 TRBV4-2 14 CASRLREDSYEQYF TGTGCCAGCAGGTTGCGGGAGGACTCCTACGAGCAGTACTTC
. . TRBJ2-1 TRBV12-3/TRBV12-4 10 CASRGNEQFF TGTGCCAGCCGGGGGAATGAGCAGTTCTTC
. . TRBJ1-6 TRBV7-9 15 CASSTQSSYNSPLHF TGTGCCAGCAGCACACAGAGTTCCTATAATTCACCCCTCCACTTT
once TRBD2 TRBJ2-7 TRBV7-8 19 CASSLSPGRTSGSSYEQYF TGTGCCAGCAGCTTAAGTCCGGGGCGAACTAGCGGGAGTTCCTACGAGCAGTACTTC
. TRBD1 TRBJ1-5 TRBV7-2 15 CASSFGQGGNQPQHF TGTGCCAGCAGCTTTGGACAGGGTGGCAATCAGCCCCAGCATTTT
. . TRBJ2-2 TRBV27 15 CASSLWTDSTGELFF TGTGCCAGCAGTTTATGGACAGATAGCACCGGGGAGCTGTTTTTT
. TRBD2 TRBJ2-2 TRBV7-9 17 CASSLLAGAGNTGELFF TGTGCCAGCAGCTTACTTGCGGGAGCTGGGAACACCGGGGAGCTGTTTTTT
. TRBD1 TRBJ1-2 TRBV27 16 CASSFSGDSLNYGYTF TGTGCCAGCAGTTTTTCTGGGGACAGTCTTAACTATGGCTACACCTTC
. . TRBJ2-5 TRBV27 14 CASSLSSAEETQYF TGTGCCAGCAGTTTATCGTCTGCAGAAGAGACCCAGTACTTC
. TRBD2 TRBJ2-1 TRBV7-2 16 CASSLGTSGYYNEQFF TGTGCCAGCAGCTTAGGGACTAGCGGCTACTACAATGAGCAGTTCTTC
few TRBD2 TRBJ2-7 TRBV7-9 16 CASSSRTGTTGIEQYF TGTGCCAGCAGCTCACGAACCGGGACTACGGGGATTGAGCAGTACTTC
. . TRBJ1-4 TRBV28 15 CASSFQGGVNEKLFF TGTGCCAGCAGTTTCCAGGGAGGGGTAAATGAAAAACTGTTTTTT
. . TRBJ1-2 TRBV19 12 CASSMGARGYTF TGTGCCAGTAGTATGGGGGCGCGAGGCTACACCTTC
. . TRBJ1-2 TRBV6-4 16 CASSDSGEGPNYGYTF TGTGCCAGCAGTGACTCCGGAGAGGGTCCTAACTATGGCTACACCTTC
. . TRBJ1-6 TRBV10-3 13 CARRADRNSPLHF TGTGCCCGTAGGGCAGACAGAAATTCACCCCTCCACTTT
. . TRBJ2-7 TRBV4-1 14 CASSQELGAYEQYF TGCGCCAGCAGCCAAGAACTGGGGGCGTACGAGCAGTACTTC
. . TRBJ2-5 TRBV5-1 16 CASSSPQGVSRETQYF TGCGCCAGCAGCTCACCACAGGGAGTGTCACGAGAGACCCAGTACTTC
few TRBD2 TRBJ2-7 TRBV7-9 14 CASSSSGGPYEQYF TGTGCCAGCAGTTCTAGCGGGGGCCCCTACGAGCAGTACTTC
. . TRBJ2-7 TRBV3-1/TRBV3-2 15 CASSQDRGGLYEQYF TGTGCCAGCAGCCAAGATCGGGGTGGTCTCTACGAGCAGTACTTC
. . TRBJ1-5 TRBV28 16 CASSPEGQYSNQPQHF TGTGCCAGCAGTCCGGAAGGACAATATAGCAATCAGCCCCAGCATTTT
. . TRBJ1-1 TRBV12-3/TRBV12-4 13 CASSLKGRTEAFF TGTGCCAGCAGTTTAAAGGGGCGTACTGAAGCTTTCTTT
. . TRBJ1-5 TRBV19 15 CASSYPQGRNQPQHF TGTGCCAGTAGTTACCCACAGGGTCGCAATCAGCCCCAGCATTTT
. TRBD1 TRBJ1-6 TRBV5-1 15 CASSNGQGNNSPLHF TGCGCCAGCAGCAACGGACAGGGGAATAATTCACCCCTCCACTTT
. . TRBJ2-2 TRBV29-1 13 CSVDPQDTGELFF TGCAGCGTTGATCCCCAGGATACCGGGGAGCTGTTTTTT
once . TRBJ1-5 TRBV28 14 CASITEGGNQPQHF TGTGCCAGCATAACTGAGGGTGGCAATCAGCCCCAGCATTTT